This T cell receptor beta chain originates from a study of blood T cell repertoires in COVID-19 (dated by TCRdb to between 2020 and 2021). Background on the whole study: Samples from collaborators originated in the United States, Italy and Spain and spanned both the acute and convalescent phases of COVID-19. Where available, HLA class I and class II types were obtained from metadata supplied by the sample provider rather than from assay-based typing. Samples came from the ongoing ImmuneRACE study (first 160 participants) plus 1,254 subjects from 6 global collaborators. The repertoires were made available in a free public database intended to serve as a resource for research on the immune response to SARS-CoV-2. The sample metadata nearly always contained a de-identified subject ID, COVID-19 status, age in years and sex. The prospective study material was composed of cDNA or gDNA derived from T cells, B-cell-depleted T cells, or PBMCs. The dataset comprised deeply sampled blood TCRbeta repertoires from subjects exposed to, actively infected with, or recovered from COVID-19. Broad study findings and their caveats: Clinical and demographic metadata were provided uncurated, with the amount varying by source and participant.

The junction shows trimming of 0 bases on V and 1 base on J, plus 8 bases between the germline ends. Taken from the germline V gene, the CDR1 and CDR2 loops are SGHRS and YFSETQ. The CDR3 runs 15 amino acids, cysteine and phenylalanine included. Only the CDR3 region is kept as DNA, spanning 45 bases read in frame from base 1. TCRbeta CDR3 regions were amplified from genomic DNA by means of the immunoSEQ Assay, a bias-controlled multiplex PCR. As for how the authors treated the data: Nucleated cell counts per sample were estimated from amplification of reference gene primers within the assay. Sequence reads were collapsed and filtered to measure the absolute abundance of every unique TCRbeta CDR3 rearrangement. For each sample, productive Simpson clonality was calculated as the square root of Simpson's diversity index across productive rearrangements. TCRdb's version of the immuneACCESS table is confined to in-frame rearrangements and falls short of the full clone set. An unresolved V gene accounts for under half of the shortfall where checked; the remainder is of unknown origin. That table gives V, J and clone size, and the DNA gave D and trimming. A total of 200,000 to 250,000 clones appear in this sample, approximately 81% of them only once. About 10% of the sample belongs to the ten largest clones.

One collaborating source in Seattle enrolled patients while the patients were actively infected and followed the patients over time throughout the course of disease. The collaborating institutions used their own protocols to collect whole blood in K2EDTA tubes. For TCRbeta analysis, collaborator samples were shipped as frozen whole blood, as isolated PBMCs, or as DNA extracted from either sample type. Regarding this clone: The antigen this receptor binds is unknown. Base qualities are not recorded, but no much larger clone differs from it by a single base.

The V and J segments used are TRBV5-1 and TRBJ1-5; possibly the D gene is TRBD1, per 5 matching bases. The TCR sequence derives from an elderly woman with COVID-19, enrolled during active disease. Sequenced: peripheral blood. The DNA reads as follows: TGCGCCAGCAGCTTGGTGGGGGGGAGCAATCAGCCCCAGCATTTT. Its product reads: CASSLVGGSNQPQHF.